The text below deals with one T cell receptor (beta chain). Antigen: not known. The CDR3 is 19 amino acids. The V gene lost 0 bases and the J gene lost 0 bases, with 23 bases spanning the gap. Germline CDR1 GTSNPN, CDR2 SVGIG (reference sequence). This entry belongs to a study of T cell repertoires in cytomegalovirus infection. TCRdb recomputed calls from the reads with MiXCR, one row per CDR3 protein. The data show approximately 590,000 distinct CDR3 sequences, roughly 43% seen once. Sequencing used cultured PBMCs, obtained from culture after CMV antigen stimulation. The rearrangement links TRBV30 to TRBJ1-2; D possibly corresponds to TRBD1 (6 bases). This receptor was obtained from a human donor in good health (CMV status not recorded). Some clones in this sample may be carry-over from other donors' samples. For the CDR3, the DNA is TGTGCCTGGAGTGTACTTCGAGTGAAGGGGGGTAAAGCTAACTATGGCTACACCTTC. This encodes CAWSVLRVKGGKANYGYTF. Supplemented by reference TRBV30 and TRBJ1-2, the full variable domain reads SQTIHQWPATLVQPVGSPLSLECTVEGTSNPNLYWYRQAAGRGLQLLFYSVGIGQISSEVPQNLSASRPQDRQFILSSKKLLLSDSGFYLCAWSVLRVKGGKANYGYTFGSGTRLTVV.